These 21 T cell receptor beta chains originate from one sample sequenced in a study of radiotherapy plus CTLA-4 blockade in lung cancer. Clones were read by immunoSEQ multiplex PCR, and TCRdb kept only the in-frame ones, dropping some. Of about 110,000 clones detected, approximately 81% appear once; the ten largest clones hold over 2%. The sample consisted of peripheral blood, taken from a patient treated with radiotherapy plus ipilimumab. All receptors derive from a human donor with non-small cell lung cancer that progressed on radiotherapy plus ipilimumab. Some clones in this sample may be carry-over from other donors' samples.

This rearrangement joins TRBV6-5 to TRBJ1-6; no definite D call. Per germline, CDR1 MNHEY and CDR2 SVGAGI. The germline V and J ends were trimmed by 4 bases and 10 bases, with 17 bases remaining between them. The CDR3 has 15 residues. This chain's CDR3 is CASSSSSARGSPLHF. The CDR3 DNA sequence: TGTGCCAGCAGTTCTAGCTCTGCCAGAGGGTCACCCCTCCACTTT.

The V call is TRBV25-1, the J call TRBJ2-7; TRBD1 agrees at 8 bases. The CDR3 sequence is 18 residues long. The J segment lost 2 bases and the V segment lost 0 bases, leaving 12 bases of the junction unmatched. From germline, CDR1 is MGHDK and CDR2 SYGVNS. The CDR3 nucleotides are TGTGCCAGCAGTGAATATGGGTTCGCCGGGACAGGAGCCTACGAGCAGTACTTC. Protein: CASSEYGFAGTGAYEQYF.

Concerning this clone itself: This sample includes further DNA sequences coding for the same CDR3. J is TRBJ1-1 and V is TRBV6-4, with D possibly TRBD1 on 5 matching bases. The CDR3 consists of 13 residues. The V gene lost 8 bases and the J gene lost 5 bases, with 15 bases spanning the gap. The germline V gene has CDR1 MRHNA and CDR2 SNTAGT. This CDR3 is CASVEGTNTEAFF. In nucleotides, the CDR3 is TGTGCCAGCGTGGAGGGGACGAATACTGAAGCTTTCTTT.

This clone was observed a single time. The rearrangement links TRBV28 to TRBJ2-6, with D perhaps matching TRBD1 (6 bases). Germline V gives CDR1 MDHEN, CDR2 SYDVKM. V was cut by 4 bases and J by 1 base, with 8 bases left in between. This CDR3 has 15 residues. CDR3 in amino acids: CASSYTGSGANVLTF. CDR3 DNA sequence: TGTGCCAGCAGTTATACAGGGTCTGGGGCCAACGTCCTGACTTTC.

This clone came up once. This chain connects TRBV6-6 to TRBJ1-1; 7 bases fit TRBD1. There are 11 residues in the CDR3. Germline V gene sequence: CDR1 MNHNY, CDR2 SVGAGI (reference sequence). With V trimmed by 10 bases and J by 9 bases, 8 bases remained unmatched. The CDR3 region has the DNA TGTGCCATCTCACAGGGGTTAAAAGCTTTCTTT. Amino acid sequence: CAISQGLKAFF.

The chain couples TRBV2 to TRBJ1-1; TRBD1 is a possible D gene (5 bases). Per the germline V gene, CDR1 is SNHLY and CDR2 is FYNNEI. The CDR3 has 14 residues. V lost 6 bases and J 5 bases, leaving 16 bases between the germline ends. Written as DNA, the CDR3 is TGTGCCAGCAGGGGGCAGTTTTCAGTGACTGAAGCTTTCTTT. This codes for CASRGQFSVTEAFF.

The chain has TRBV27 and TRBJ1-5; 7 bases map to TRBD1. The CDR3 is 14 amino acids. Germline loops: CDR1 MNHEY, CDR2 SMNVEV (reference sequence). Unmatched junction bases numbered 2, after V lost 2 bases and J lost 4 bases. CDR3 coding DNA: TGTGCCAGCAGTTTACGGGACAGAAATCAGCCCCAGCATTTT. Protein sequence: CASSLRDRNQPQHF.

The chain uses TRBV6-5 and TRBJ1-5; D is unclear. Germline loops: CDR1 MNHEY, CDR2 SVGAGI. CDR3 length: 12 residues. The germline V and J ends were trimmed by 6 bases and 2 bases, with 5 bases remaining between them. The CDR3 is CASSDGNQPQHF. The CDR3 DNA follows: TGTGCCAGCAGCGACGGCAATCAGCCCCAGCATTTT.

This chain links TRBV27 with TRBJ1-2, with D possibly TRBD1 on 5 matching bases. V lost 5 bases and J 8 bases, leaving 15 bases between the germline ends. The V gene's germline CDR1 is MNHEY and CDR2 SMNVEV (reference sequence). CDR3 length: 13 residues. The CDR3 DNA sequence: TGTGCCAGCAGTGCCCCAGGGAGGGGCGGCTACACCTTC. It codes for CASSAPGRGGYTF.

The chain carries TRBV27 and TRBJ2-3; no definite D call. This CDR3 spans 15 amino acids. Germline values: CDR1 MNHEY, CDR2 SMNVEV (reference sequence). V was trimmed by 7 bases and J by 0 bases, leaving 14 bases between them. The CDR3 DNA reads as TGTGCCAGCACCCAGATTGGCAGAAGCACAGATACGCAGTATTTT. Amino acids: CASTQIGRSTDTQYF.

CDR3 nucleotide sequence: TGCGCCAGCAGCTTGCTCACGGGTTTGGTCGCCGGGGAGCTGTTTTTT. Its protein is CASSLLTGLVAGELFF. This chain uses TRBV5-1 with TRBJ2-2, with D unclear. V lost 1 base and J 6 bases, leaving 16 bases between the germline ends. The CDR3 loop spans 16 amino acids. Germline CDR1 reads SGHRS; CDR2 reads YFSETQ.

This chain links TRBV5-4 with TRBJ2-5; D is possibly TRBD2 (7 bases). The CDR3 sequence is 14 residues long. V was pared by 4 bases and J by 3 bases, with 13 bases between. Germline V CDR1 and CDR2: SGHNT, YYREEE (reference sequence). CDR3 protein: CASSPGRGEETQYF. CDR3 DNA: TGTGCCAGCAGCCCTGGGAGGGGGGAAGAGACCCAGTACTTC. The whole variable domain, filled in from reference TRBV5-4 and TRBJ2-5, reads ETGVTQSPTHLIKTRGQQVTLRCSSQSGHNTVSWYQQALGQGPQFIFQYYREEENGRGNFPPRFSGLQFPNYSSELNVNALELDDSALYLCASSPGRGEETQYFGPGTRLLVL.

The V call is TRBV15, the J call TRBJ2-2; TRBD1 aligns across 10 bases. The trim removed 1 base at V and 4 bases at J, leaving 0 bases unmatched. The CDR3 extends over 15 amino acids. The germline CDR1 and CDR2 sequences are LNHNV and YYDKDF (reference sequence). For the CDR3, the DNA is TGTGCCACCAGCAGAGGGGACAGGGGCACCGGGGAGCTGTTTTTT. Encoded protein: CATSRGDRGTGELFF.

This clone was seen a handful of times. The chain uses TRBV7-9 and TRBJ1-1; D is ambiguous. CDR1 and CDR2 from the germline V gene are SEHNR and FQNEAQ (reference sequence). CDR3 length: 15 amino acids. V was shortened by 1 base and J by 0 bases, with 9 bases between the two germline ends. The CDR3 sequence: CASSLGRRLNTEAFF. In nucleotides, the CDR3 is TGTGCCAGCAGCTTAGGGAGGAGATTGAACACTGAAGCTTTCTTT. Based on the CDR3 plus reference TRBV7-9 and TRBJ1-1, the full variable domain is DTGVSQNPRHKITKRGQNVTFRCDPISEHNRLYWYRQTLGQGPEFLTYFQNEAQLEKSRLLSDRFSAERPKGSFSTLEIQRTEQGDSAMYLCASSLGRRLNTEAFFGQGTRLTVV.

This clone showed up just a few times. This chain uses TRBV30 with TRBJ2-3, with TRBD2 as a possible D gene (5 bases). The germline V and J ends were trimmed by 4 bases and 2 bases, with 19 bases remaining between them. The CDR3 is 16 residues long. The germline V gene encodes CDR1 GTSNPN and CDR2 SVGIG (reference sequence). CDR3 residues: CAWTPLGAVHTDTQYF. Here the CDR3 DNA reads TGTGCCTGGACACCCCTCGGAGCGGTTCACACAGATACGCAGTATTTT.

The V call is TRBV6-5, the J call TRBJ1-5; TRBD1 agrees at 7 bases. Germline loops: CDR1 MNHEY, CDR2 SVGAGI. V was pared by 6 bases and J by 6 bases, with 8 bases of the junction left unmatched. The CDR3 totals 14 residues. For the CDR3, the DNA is TGTGCCAGCAGACCCACAGGGGAGAGTCAGCCCCAGCATTTT. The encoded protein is CASRPTGESQPQHF.

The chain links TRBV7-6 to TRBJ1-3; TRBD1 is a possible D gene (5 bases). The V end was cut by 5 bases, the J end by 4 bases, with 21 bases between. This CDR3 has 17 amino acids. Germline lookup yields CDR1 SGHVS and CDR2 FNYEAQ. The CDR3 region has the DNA TGTGCCAGCAGCCTTACGGCGCCAGGCGACAGAGGAAACACCATATATTTT. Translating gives CASSLTAPGDRGNTIYF.

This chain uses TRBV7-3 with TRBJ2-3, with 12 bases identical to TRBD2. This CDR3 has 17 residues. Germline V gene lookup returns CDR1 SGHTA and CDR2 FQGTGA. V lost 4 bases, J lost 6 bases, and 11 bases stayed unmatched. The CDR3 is CASSSSRLAGGPDTQYF. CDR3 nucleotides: TGTGCCAGCAGCTCCTCCCGTCTAGCGGGGGGGCCGGATACGCAGTATTTT.

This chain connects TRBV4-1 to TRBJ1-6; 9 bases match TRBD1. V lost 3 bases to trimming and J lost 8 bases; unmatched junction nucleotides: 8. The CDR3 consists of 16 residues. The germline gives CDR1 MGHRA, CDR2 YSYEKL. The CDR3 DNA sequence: TGCGCCAGCAGCCAGGGGACAGGGCCTACACATTCACCCCTCCACTTT. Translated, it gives CASSQGTGPTHSPLHF.

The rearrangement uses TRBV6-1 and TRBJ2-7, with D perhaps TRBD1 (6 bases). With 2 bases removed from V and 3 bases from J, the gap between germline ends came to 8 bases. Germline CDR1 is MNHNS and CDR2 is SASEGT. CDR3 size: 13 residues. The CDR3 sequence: CASSESTGYEQYF. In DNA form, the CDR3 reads TGTGCCAGCAGTGAATCGACAGGCTACGAGCAGTACTTC.

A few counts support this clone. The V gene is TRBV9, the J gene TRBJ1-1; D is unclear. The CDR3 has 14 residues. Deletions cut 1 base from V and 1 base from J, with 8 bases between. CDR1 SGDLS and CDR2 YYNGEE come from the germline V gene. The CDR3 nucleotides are TGTGCCAGCAGCGTAACGGGTTGGAACACTGAAGCTTTCTTT. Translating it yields CASSVTGWNTEAFF.